This TCR beta chain was recovered during a study of blood T cell repertoires in COVID-19. Study background: Acute and convalescent COVID-19 specimens originated in the United States, Italy and Spain. The cDNA or gDNA used as material had been derived from T cells, B-cell-depleted T cells, or PBMCs.

This clone was detected a few times. Data came from immunoSEQ multiplex PCR; TCRdb stores just in-frame clones and leaves some out. This sample has 110,000 or so clones, with roughly 80% found just once. The clonotype was recovered from a human donor in a cohort sampled during active or convalescent COVID-19. Sequencing was done on a sample of peripheral blood.

CDR3 sequence reads: CASTPSRRGETQYF. The CDR3 nucleotides read TGTGCCAGCACCCCGAGTAGGCGCGGGGAGACCCAGTACTTC. V usage is TRBV7-2 and J usage is TRBJ2-5; possibly TRBD2 for D (5 bases). This CDR3 spans 14 amino acids. The V end lost 7 bases, the J end lost 5 bases, and 17 bases lay between the germline ends. From germline, CDR1 is SGHTA and CDR2 FQGNSA.